This T cell receptor (beta chain) was documented in a study of shared clonotypes between healthy human individuals (TCRdb year 2020). For the study in its entirety: Three men and two women, aged 18 to 49 years, made up the cohort. For each donor, three plates each were used for CD4 naive and CD4 memory, two plates were used for CD8 naive, and one plate was used for CD8 memory. Blood TCR repertoires of about five healthy adults were deeply sequenced to estimate repertoire size and the extent of clonotype sharing between individuals. Different laboratories and diverse techniques were used to prepare libraries and sequence TCR repertoires, to increase sequencing depth and limit assay-specific biases. Between about 0.9 and 9 billion PBMCs per donor were obtained by leukapheresis. What the study reported, not specific to this receptor: Clonotypes shared by all four sorted-subset donors showed higher generation probabilities than non-shared clonotypes. Naive subsets generally had larger estimated clonotype richness than memory subsets did. About 4.5% of naive CD4, 3.5% of naive CD8, 2% to 2.5% of memory CD4, and about 0.4% of memory CD8 clonotypes were shared across several donors. Pairwise subsampling indicated that sequencing depth was expected to affect the degree of clonotype sharing among donors. Sampling was restricted to blood, and TCR repertoires in tissues likely differ from the TCR repertoires found in blood. Even with the large sequencing depth, rarefaction of the sorted-subset datasets indicated that sequencing was incomplete. The genetic and exposure-history diversity represented was limited by the small number of donors.

To note about this clone: Its binding antigen is unknown. There are no base qualities to consult, and no much larger clone falls within one base.

Using the deep immunoSEQ assay, TCR CDR3 regions were amplified from genomic DNA by multiplex PCR. Genomic DNA extracted from each cell subset was distributed evenly over all wells of several immunoSEQ 96-well plates, and each plate served as one replicate. Each replicate PCR for sorted subsets received roughly 200 ng genomic DNA, equal to about 30,000 T cell genomes. Purified libraries were measured with a Qubit 3.0 fluorometer, size-checked on a Bioanalyzer 2100, and measured again with the KAPA Library Quantification kit. Each immunoSEQ 96-well plate was sequenced on its own single-read 150-cycle Illumina NextSeq 550 flow cell. In the source study's methods: The immunoSEQ output contained only junctional sequences without quality scores, so filtering could not match that applied to full-length reads. To assign V/J genes and CDR3, sequences were annotated against IMGT germline references using PyIR, a Python wrapper for IgBLAST v1.9. Reads were removed for weak V/J assignments (E-value above 1e-6), missing CDR3, stop codons, out-of-frame junctions, or ambiguous translated residues. A V3J clonotype was defined by an identical inferred V gene, J gene, and CDR3 amino acid sequence. The percentage overlap between two repertoires was calculated by dividing the number of shared unique clonotypes by the size of the smaller repertoire. Richness of each repertoire was evaluated using RTK rarefaction, the Chao1 estimator, and Recon v2.1 estimates of unobserved clonotypes. For all TCRbeta clonotypes obtained by the gDNA method from several donors, generation probabilities were computed with OLGA. TCRdb took this table from immuneACCESS and kept in-frame rearrangements with V and J called. Such tables lack part of the clones; where checked against another copy, unresolved V genes explain under half of the gap, and the rest is unexplained. Clone size and the V and J calls come from that table; the DNA yielded D and trimming. The sample table shows roughly 2.1 million clones, and about 92% are seen once. Of the sample, around 1.7% is held by the ten largest clones.

CD8 naive samples were CD45RO-negative cells positively selected for CCR7, giving a CD45RA+CCR7+ population that excluded TemRA cells. Donors were healthy HIV-negative adults with no recently reported acute infections or vaccinations. Every donor was a Caucasian adult residing in Nashville, Tennessee, USA. Blood was collected by leukapheresis, and PBMCs were isolated by Ficoll-Histopaque density gradient centrifugation and then cryopreserved in liquid nitrogen vapor phase. Analytical flow cytometry was used to check the purity and quantity of each magnetically sorted T cell population. From each sorted fraction, genomic DNA was isolated and quantified by UV absorbance on a Nanodrop 2000c. Sequences were obtained from naive CD8+ T cells from PBMCs. Read against the paper, the sample's cell subset or site label means: CD45RA+CCR7+. This clonotype was sampled from a young man in good health. Some clones in this sample may be carry-over from other donors' samples.

The CDR3 protein: CASSFVTTSGNTIYF. In nucleotide form, the sequence is TGTGCCAGCAGTTTTGTAACAACGTCTGGAAACACCATATATTTT. The chain is encoded by TRBV28 joined to TRBJ1-3; a confident D gene designation cannot be given. V is pared back by 3 bases and J by 1 base, with 10 bases lying between the germline termini. Taken from the germline V gene, the CDR1 and CDR2 loops are MDHEN and SYDVKM. The CDR3 starts with the cysteine, ends with the phenylalanine, and has 15 residues. Only the CDR3 portion is preserved as DNA: 45 bases, with reading frame beginning at the first base. Outside the CDR3, residues come from the reference TRBV28 and TRBJ1-3 proteins, so the full variable domain is: DVKVTQSSRYLVKRTGEKVFLECVQDMDHENMFWYRQDPGLGLRLIYFSYDVKMKEKGDIPEGYSVSREKKERFSLILESASTNQTSMYLCASSFVTTSGNTIYFGEGSWLTVV.